These 30 T cell receptor beta chains came from one sample sequenced in a study of blood T cell repertoires in COVID-19. Assay: immunoSEQ multiplex PCR; the TCRdb copy retains only in-frame clones and omits some. The table lists approximately 200,000 clones, 70% to 90% of them singletons. Sequencing was carried out using peripheral blood. The receptors stem from a man aged 40-49 years with acute or convalescent COVID-19.

The V and J genes are TRBV10-2 and TRBJ1-1, with 7 bases that match TRBD1. The CDR3 loop spans 11 amino acids. Looked up from germline, CDR1 is WSHSY and CDR2 is SAAADI. The ends lost 6 bases at V and 7 bases at J; junction bases unmatched: 2. The CDR3, as DNA: TGCGCCAGCAGATGGGACAGTGAAGCTTTCTTT. It yields the protein CASRWDSEAFF.

The rearrangement links TRBV5-1 to TRBJ1-5; no reliable D call. CDR1 SGHRS and CDR2 YFSETQ come from the germline V gene. The CDR3 runs 13 residues. The V and J ends lost 0 bases and 5 bases respectively, with 6 bases between them. As DNA, the CDR3 is TGCGCCAGCAGCTTGGTCCCAGATCAGCCCCAGCATTTT. It is translated as CASSLVPDQPQHF. The whole variable domain, filled in from reference TRBV5-1 and TRBJ1-5, reads KAGVTQTPRYLIKTRGQQVTLSCSPISGHRSVSWYQQTPGQGLQFLFEYFSETQRNKGNFPGRFSGRQFSNSRSEMNVSTLELGDSALYLCASSLVPDQPQHFGDGTRLSIL.

V is TRBV7-3 and J is TRBJ1-1, with D uncertain. Germline V gene sequence: CDR1 SGHTA, CDR2 FQGTGA. CDR3 length: 13 amino acids. The V gene lost 3 bases and the J gene lost 1 base, with 6 bases spanning the gap. CDR3 in amino acids: CASSFARNTEAFF. The DNA for the CDR3 is TGTGCCAGCAGCTTTGCCAGGAACACTGAAGCTTTCTTT.

The chain employs TRBV20-1 and TRBJ1-2, with D perhaps matching TRBD1 (5 bases). V lost 3 bases, J lost 4 bases, and 15 bases lay in between. Germline CDR1 DFQATT, CDR2 SNEGSKA (reference sequence). This CDR3 contains 14 residues. CDR3 nucleotides: TGCAGTGCTAGTACGGGTGGGCAGGGCTATGGCTACACCTTC. Translating gives CSASTGGQGYGYTF.

V usage is TRBV15 and J usage is TRBJ2-7, with D possibly being TRBD2 (5 bases). The CDR3 has 15 amino acids. Germline loops: CDR1 LNHNV, CDR2 YYDKDF (reference sequence). The V end was cut by 1 base, the J end by 3 bases, with 13 bases between. CDR3 DNA sequence: TGTGCCACCAGCAGAGGGACCGGGGATCTCTACGAGCAGTACTTC. Its protein product is CATSRGTGDLYEQYF.

This chain joins TRBV5-1 and TRBJ2-2; TRBD1 matches at 8 bases. CDR1 is SGHRS and CDR2 is YFSETQ in the germline V gene. Trimming at V came to 5 bases and at J to 5 bases, leaving 8 bases not matched to a gene. The CDR3 length is 15 residues. In nucleotides, the CDR3 is TGCGCCAGCAGGCCTGGACAGGGAAGGACCGGGGAGCTGTTTTTT. This sequence encodes CASRPGQGRTGELFF.

The CDR3 nucleotides read TGTGCCAGCATTCTAGCGGGGGCCACAGATACGCAGTATTTT. Translated, it gives CASILAGATDTQYF. The rearrangement uses TRBV2 and TRBJ2-3; TRBD2 aligns across 10 bases. There are 14 residues in the CDR3. Germline V gene sequence: CDR1 SNHLY, CDR2 FYNNEI. J gave up 2 bases and V 7 bases, and 3 bases lay outside the gene matches.

This clone was counted between two and nine times. This chain links TRBV6-5 with TRBJ2-1; 7 positions agree with TRBD2. The CDR3 has 14 amino acids. CDR1 MNHEY and CDR2 SVGAGI come from the germline V gene. The V segment lost 7 bases and the J segment 7 bases; nucleotides outside the gene matches: 10. The CDR3 region has the DNA TGTGCCAGCAAGGGGCTAGCGGAAACTAATGAGCAGTTCTTC. This encodes CASKGLAETNEQFF.

The chain couples TRBV27 to TRBJ2-2, with D uncertain. The V and J ends lost 5 bases and 3 bases respectively, with 16 bases between them. The germline CDR1 and CDR2 sequences are MNHEY and SMNVEV (reference sequence). The CDR3 covers 16 residues. The CDR3 DNA reads as TGTGCCAGCAGTCCCATTAACCGGTTCCACACCGGGGAGCTGTTTTTT. It specifies CASSPINRFHTGELFF.

This chain links TRBV5-4 with TRBJ1-6; tentatively, D is TRBD1 (5 bases). CDR1 SGHNT and CDR2 YYREEE come from the germline V gene (reference sequence). Trimming removed 0 bases at V and 4 bases at J, with 11 bases between. This CDR3 spans 16 amino acids. The CDR3 sequence is CASSLGQPLYNSPLHF. Here the CDR3 DNA reads TGTGCCAGCAGCTTGGGACAGCCACTTTATAATTCACCCCTCCACTTT.

The chain is built from TRBV7-2 and TRBJ2-3; D not resolved. The germline V gene encodes CDR1 SGHTA and CDR2 FQGNSA. The CDR3 consists of 14 residues. V lost 6 bases and J 1 base, leaving 11 bases between the germline ends. CDR3 region: CASRETGGTDTQYF. CDR3 coding DNA: TGTGCCAGCAGGGAGACTGGTGGCACAGATACGCAGTATTTT.

A single count supports this clone. This chain joins TRBV7-2 and TRBJ2-2; 10 nucleotides line up with TRBD2. The V gene end was trimmed by 5 bases and the J gene end by 4 bases; junction bases not matched to a gene: 4. The CDR3 is made up of 15 amino acids. CDR1 is SGHTA and CDR2 is FQGNSA in the germline V gene. This CDR3 reads CASSPRLAGTGELFF. The CDR3, as DNA: TGTGCCAGCAGCCCCCGACTAGCGGGCACCGGGGAGCTGTTTTTT.

J is TRBJ1-5 and V is TRBV18; tentative D call: TRBD1 (6 bases). V lost 6 bases, J lost 7 bases, and 16 bases lay in between. Germline V gives CDR1 KGHSH, CDR2 LQKENI. The CDR3 is 14 residues long. CDR3 residues: CASSPDQGYQPQHF. The CDR3 DNA sequence: TGTGCCAGCTCGCCGGACCAGGGGTACCAGCCCCAGCATTTT.

This clone showed up just once. The chain combines TRBV4-3 with TRBJ2-7, with 11 bases identical to TRBD2. The V segment lost 0 bases and the J segment 7 bases; nucleotides outside the gene matches: 8. Germline V gene sequence: CDR1 LGHNA, CDR2 YSLEER. The CDR3 sequence is 16 residues long. DNA for the CDR3: TGCGCCAGCAGCCAAGATTATCTAGCGGGGGGTGGGGAGCAGTACTTC. Its translation: CASSQDYLAGGGEQYF.

The chain links TRBV7-2 to TRBJ1-2; D unclear. This CDR3 comprises 13 residues. Germline lookup yields CDR1 SGHTA and CDR2 FQGNSA. V was shortened by 5 bases and J by 4 bases, with 11 bases between the two germline ends. CDR3 in DNA: TGTGCCAGCAGCCCTGGGCAGTTCTATGGCTACACCTTC. Residues: CASSPGQFYGYTF.

The rearrangement uses TRBV5-1 and TRBJ1-1; D gene unclear. The V end was cut by 0 bases, the J end by 5 bases, with 14 bases between. The CDR3 has 15 amino acids. From germline, CDR1 is SGHRS and CDR2 YFSETQ. Here the CDR3 reads CASSLGFNRETEAFF. Here the CDR3 DNA reads TGCGCCAGCAGCTTGGGTTTTAACCGGGAGACTGAAGCTTTCTTT.

The genes are TRBV28 and TRBJ1-5; no clear D. CDR3 length: 13 residues. The germline V gene has CDR1 MDHEN and CDR2 SYDVKM. V was clipped by 2 bases and J by 8 bases, with 10 bases between them. The CDR3, as DNA: TGTGCCAGCAGTTTAAATTATCAGAAGCCCCAGCATTTT. The encoded protein is CASSLNYQKPQHF.

The chain joins TRBV27 to TRBJ1-3; D not certain. Germline-derived CDR1 and CDR2 are MNHEY and SMNVEV (reference sequence). CDR3 length: 13 amino acids. The V and J ends lost 7 bases and 4 bases respectively, with 11 bases between them. The CDR3 region is CASKLEGGNTIYF. For the CDR3, the DNA is TGTGCCAGCAAACTGGAGGGCGGAAACACCATATATTTT.

The V gene is TRBV29-1, the J gene TRBJ2-2, with 8 bases identical to TRBD1. Germline assignment: CDR1 SQVTM and CDR2 ANQGSEA. The V gene end was trimmed by 8 bases and the J gene end by 11 bases; junction bases not matched to a gene: 7. The CDR3 is 11 residues long. CDR3 amino acids: CSSLTGGELFF. CDR3 nucleotide sequence: TGCAGCTCTCTCACAGGGGGTGAGCTGTTTTTT.

The chain uses TRBV9 and TRBJ2-3, with D possibly TRBD2 on 7 matching bases. Germline V gene data show CDR1 as SGDLS and CDR2 as YYNGEE. CDR3 length equals 15 residues. V dropped 4 bases and J dropped 2 bases, with 14 bases sitting between them. The CDR3 nucleotides are TGTGCCAGCAGCTTGGGGGGGCCGCCCACAGATACGCAGTATTTT. Its translation is CASSLGGPPTDTQYF.

This chain links TRBV4-2 with TRBJ2-7; D gene unclear. Trimming pared 4 bases from V and 0 bases from J, leaving 10 bases between. CDR3 length equals 14 residues. Germline CDR1 reads LGHNA; CDR2 reads YNFKEQ. For the CDR3, the DNA is TGTGCCAGCAGCCCTGGGCTGGGCTCCTACGAGCAGTACTTC. Its protein product is CASSPGLGSYEQYF.

The chain carries TRBV3-1 (or the pseudogene TRBV3-2) and TRBJ1-5; 9 nucleotides align to TRBD1. This CDR3 has 19 amino acids. V shed 4 bases and J 4 bases; nucleotides not matched to a gene: 17. Germline V lookup: CDR1 LGHDT, CDR2 YNNKEL (reference sequence). The CDR3 sequence: CASSPTPLGGTGRNQPQHF. The CDR3 nucleotides are TGTGCCAGCAGCCCCACGCCGTTAGGGGGGACAGGGCGGAATCAGCCCCAGCATTTT.

This clone was counted once. This chain's CDR3 is CASSGTAKYNEQFF. The CDR3 nucleotides read TGTGCCAGTAGCGGGACAGCTAAATACAATGAGCAGTTCTTC. This sequence joins TRBV19 and TRBJ2-1, with 7 bases that match TRBD1. Germline V gives CDR1 LNHDA, CDR2 SQIVND (reference sequence). J gave up 4 bases and V 6 bases, and 6 bases lay outside the gene matches. CDR3 length equals 14 residues.

V gene TRBV5-1 combines with J gene TRBJ2-7, with 7 bases fitting TRBD1. Germline-derived CDR1 and CDR2 are SGHRS and YFSETQ. The CDR3 runs to 15 residues. The trim removed 0 bases at V and 3 bases at J, leaving 6 bases unmatched. The CDR3 sequence: CASSLGGGQYYEQYF. DNA of the CDR3: TGCGCCAGCAGCTTGGGAGGGGGACAGTACTACGAGCAGTACTTC.

In this sample, this clone turned up once. As DNA, the CDR3 is TGTGCCAGTAGTCGGGAGCCCACGAACACCGGGGAGCTGTTTTTT. It translates to CASSREPTNTGELFF. V is TRBV19 and J is TRBJ2-2, with D perhaps matching TRBD2 (6 bases). V was trimmed by 5 bases and J by 0 bases, leaving 10 bases between them. Germline loops: CDR1 LNHDA, CDR2 SQIVND (reference sequence). The CDR3 runs 15 residues.

The chain combines TRBV29-1 with TRBJ2-3; D is ambiguous. V lost 7 bases to trimming and J lost 8 bases, with 4 bases between them. The CDR3 is 8 amino acids. The germline V gene has CDR1 SQVTM and CDR2 ANQGSEA. The CDR3 spells CSDGTQYF. The CDR3 coding sequence is TGCAGCGACGGTACGCAGTATTTT.

The V and J genes are TRBV19 and TRBJ1-4; a weak D match, TRBD1 (5 bases). The CDR3 totals 16 residues. Germline loops: CDR1 LNHDA, CDR2 SQIVND (reference sequence). V shed 3 bases and J shed 8 bases, with 19 bases lying between them. Here the CDR3 reads CASSMGRQARGEKLFF. CDR3 bases: TGTGCCAGTAGTATGGGACGGCAAGCACGGGGGGAAAAACTGTTTTTT.

The chain employs TRBV5-1 and TRBJ1-4, with 8 bases lining up with TRBD1. Trimming at V came to 0 bases and at J to 3 bases, leaving 4 bases not matched to a gene. The germline CDR1 and CDR2 sequences are SGHRS and YFSETQ. The CDR3 is made up of 16 amino acids. The CDR3 spells CASSLAGDRSNEKLFF. CDR3 bases: TGCGCCAGCAGCTTGGCCGGGGACAGGTCTAATGAAAAACTGTTTTTT.

This clone was seen a handful of times. The chain carries TRBV7-8 and TRBJ1-2, with 9 bases lining up with TRBD1. The CDR3 runs 17 residues. CDR1 and CDR2 (germline): SGHVS, FQNEAQ. V shed 4 bases, J shed 2 bases, and the junction held 11 bases outside the gene matches. CDR3 bases: TGTGCCAGCAGCTCACGGTACCCTGGACAGGGGAACTATGGCTACACCTTC. Translating gives CASSSRYPGQGNYGYTF.

This clone was counted only a few times. This chain joins TRBV30 and TRBJ1-2; D is unclear. The CDR3 covers 12 residues. V lost 2 bases to trimming and J lost 1 base, with 5 bases between them. The V gene's germline CDR1 is GTSNPN and CDR2 SVGIG (reference sequence). The DNA for the CDR3 is TGTGCCTGGAGTATCCATAACTATGGCTACACCTTC. This codes for CAWSIHNYGYTF.